This T cell receptor (beta chain) is from a study of CD8 T cells in Susac syndrome. The germline V gene has CDR1 ENHRY and CDR2 SYGVKD. The CDR3 loop spans 17 amino acids. Between the trimmed V and J ends, which lost 0 bases and 5 bases, there was a span of 19 bases. With random hexamers, about 0.5 to 1 ug RNA was reverse transcribed. Multiplex immunoSEQ PCR targeted 54 Vbeta and 13 Jbeta TCR beta segments. MiXCR was run by TCRdb on the immunoSEQ multiplex PCR reads, yielding one entry per CDR3 protein. The table records some 100,000 distinct CDR3 sequences, around 90% of them present only once. This TCR was recovered from a human donor in good health. The chain combines TRBV10-3 with TRBJ2-5; D may be TRBD2 (6 bases). The sequenced sample was CD4+ T cells from PBMCs. The CDR3 DNA follows: TGTGCCATCAGTGAGTCCGATCGGGGTAGGGGAGGTGAGACCCAGTACTTC. Translation gives CAISESDRGRGGETQYF.